This T cell receptor (beta chain) emerged from a study of T cell repertoires in cytomegalovirus infection. At the level of the study: Public TCR beta signatures provided an indication of both CMV infection and a matching HLA type.

The study's findings and limits: Dominant in the ex vivo response were TCR beta clonotypes restricted by HLA-C and specific for CMV.

Germline V gene data show CDR1 as SNHLY and CDR2 as FYNNEI. The CDR3 spans 15 residues. The J segment lost 8 bases and the V segment lost 5 bases, leaving 10 bases of the junction unmatched. One entry per CDR3 protein results from TCRdb running MiXCR on the reads. The sample carries 150,000 to 200,000 distinct CDR3 sequences, under 15% recorded once. This clonotype was picked up many times. Its antigen is as yet unknown. The clonotype comes from a human donor in good health (CMV status not recorded). Some clones in this sample may be carry-over from other donors' samples. The source material was PBMCs. This sequence joins TRBV2 and TRBJ1-2; 11 nucleotides line up with TRBD1. The CDR3 sequence is CASSTNGQGARGYTF. In DNA form, the CDR3 reads TGTGCCAGCAGTACCAACGGACAGGGGGCGCGAGGCTACACCTTC.